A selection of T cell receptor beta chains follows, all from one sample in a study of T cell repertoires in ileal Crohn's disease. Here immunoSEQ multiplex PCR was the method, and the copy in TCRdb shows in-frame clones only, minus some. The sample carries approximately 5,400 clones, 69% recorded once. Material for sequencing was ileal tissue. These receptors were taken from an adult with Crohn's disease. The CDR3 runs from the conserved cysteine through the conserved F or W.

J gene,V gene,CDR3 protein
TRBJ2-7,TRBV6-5,CASSYSPQGKQYF
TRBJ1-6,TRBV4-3,CASSQDLDSYYNSPLHF
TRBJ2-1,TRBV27,CASSLSNYYNEQFF
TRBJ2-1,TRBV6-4,CASSPLAGVGNEQFF
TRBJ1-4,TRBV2,CASSYTETNEKLFF
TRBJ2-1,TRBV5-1,CASSAGQDWNEQFF
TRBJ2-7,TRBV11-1,CASSPLTGKGEQYF
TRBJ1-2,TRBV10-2,CASSEGPGDYGYTF
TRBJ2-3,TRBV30,CAWSVTIGDTQYF
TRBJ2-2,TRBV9,CASSLTTPGTGELFF
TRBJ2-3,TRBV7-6,CASSLGQGTDTQYF
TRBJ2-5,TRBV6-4,CASSEGLAGQETQYF
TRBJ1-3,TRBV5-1,CASSSQGYRAGNTIYF
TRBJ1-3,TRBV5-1,CASSKGQPSGNTIYF
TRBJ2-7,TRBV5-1,CASSLDRGRYEQYF
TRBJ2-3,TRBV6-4,CASALSGATDTQYF
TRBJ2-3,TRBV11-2,CASSYTRGTDTQYF
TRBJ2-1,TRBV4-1,CASSPRGSGMVNEQFF
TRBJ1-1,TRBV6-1,CASSYRGRSTEAFF
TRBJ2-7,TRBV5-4,CASRLNRDEQYF
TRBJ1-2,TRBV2,CASSAQLTGGANYGYTF
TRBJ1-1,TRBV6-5,CASNDRGGNTEAFF
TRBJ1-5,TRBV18,CASSPGRADNQPQHF
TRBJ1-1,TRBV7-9,CASSPAGAHSTEAFF
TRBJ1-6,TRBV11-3,CASSPPGQGNSPLHF
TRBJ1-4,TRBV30,CAWGDSSVEKLFF
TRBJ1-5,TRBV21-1,CASSDERTGHEDNQPQHF
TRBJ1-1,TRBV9,CASSVTGLLNTEAFF
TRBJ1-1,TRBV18,CASSPQPTGNTEAFF
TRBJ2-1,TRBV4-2,CASSQESGGSYNEQFF
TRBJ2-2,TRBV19,CASTPSGVTANTGELFF